This T cell receptor beta chain was profiled in a study of blood T cells in healthy people across ages. Study information: The template switching approach captured approximately one barcoded beta molecule for every two T cells. Broader study findings: The diversity estimates, figures obtained from one million T cells, were considered underestimates.

Alongside a J-beta primer mix, a sample-barcoded 5' primer served in a second PCR lasting roughly 7 to 12 cycles. TCRdb fed the 5' RACE reads into MiXCR, producing one record per CDR3 protein. The sample records around 400,000 distinct CDR3 sequences, 52% being singletons. Germline-derived CDR1 and CDR2 are DFQATT and SNEGSKA (reference sequence). Trimming cost V 1 base and J 1 base, with 4 bases left between them. CDR3 length: 12 residues. Of note for this clonotype: Its target is unknown.

The source of this sequence is a man in his sixties in good health. The V call is TRBV20-1, the J call TRBJ2-5, with D uncertain. Sequenced material: blood. The CDR3 DNA is TGCAGTGCTAGAGGGTTCCAAGAGACCCAGTACTTC. It codes for CSARGFQETQYF.